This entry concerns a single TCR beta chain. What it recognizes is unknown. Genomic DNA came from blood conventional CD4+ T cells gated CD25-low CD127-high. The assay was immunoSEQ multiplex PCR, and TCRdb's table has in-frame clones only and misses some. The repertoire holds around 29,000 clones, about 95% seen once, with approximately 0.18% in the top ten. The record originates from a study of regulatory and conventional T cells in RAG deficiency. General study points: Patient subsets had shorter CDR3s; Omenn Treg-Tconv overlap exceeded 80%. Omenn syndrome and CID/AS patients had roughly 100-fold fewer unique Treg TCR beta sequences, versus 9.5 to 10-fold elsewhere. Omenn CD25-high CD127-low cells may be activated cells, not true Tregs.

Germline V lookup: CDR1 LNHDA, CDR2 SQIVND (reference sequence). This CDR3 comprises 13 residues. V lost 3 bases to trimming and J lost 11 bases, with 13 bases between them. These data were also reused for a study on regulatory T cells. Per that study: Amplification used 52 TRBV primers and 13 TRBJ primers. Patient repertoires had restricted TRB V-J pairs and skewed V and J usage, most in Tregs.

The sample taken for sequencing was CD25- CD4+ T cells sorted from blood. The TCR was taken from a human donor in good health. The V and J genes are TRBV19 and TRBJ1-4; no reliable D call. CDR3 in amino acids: CASSIQRAEKLFF. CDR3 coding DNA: TGTGCCAGTAGTATCCAGCGGGCGGAGAAACTGTTTTTT. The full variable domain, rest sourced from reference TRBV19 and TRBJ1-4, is DGGITQSPKYLFRKEGQNVTLSCEQNLNHDAMYWYRQDPGQGLRLIYYSQIVNDFQKGDIAEGYSVSREKKESFPLTVTSAQKNPTAFYLCASSIQRAEKLFFGSGTQLSVL.